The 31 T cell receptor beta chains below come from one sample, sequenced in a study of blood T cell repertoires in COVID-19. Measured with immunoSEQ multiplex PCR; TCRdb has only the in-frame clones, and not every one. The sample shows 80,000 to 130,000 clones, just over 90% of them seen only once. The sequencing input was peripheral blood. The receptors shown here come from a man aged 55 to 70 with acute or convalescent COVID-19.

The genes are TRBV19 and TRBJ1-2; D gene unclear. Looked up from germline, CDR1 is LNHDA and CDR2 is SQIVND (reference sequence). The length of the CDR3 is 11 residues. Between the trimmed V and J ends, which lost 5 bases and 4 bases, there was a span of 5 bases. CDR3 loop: CASSQAYGYTF. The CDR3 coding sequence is TGTGCCAGTAGTCAGGCCTATGGCTACACCTTC.

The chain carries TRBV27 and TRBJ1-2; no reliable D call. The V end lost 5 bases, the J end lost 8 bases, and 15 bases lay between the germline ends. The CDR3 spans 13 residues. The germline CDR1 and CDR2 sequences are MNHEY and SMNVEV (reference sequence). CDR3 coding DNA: TGTGCCAGCAGTCGCGGGGTTCGATCCGGCTACACCTTC. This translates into CASSRGVRSGYTF.

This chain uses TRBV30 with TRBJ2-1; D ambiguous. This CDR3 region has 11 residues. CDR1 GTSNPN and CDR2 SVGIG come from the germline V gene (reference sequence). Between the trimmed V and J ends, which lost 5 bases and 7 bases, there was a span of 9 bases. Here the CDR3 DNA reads TGTGCCTGGTTTACTGGTAATGAGCAGTTCTTC. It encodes CAWFTGNEQFF.

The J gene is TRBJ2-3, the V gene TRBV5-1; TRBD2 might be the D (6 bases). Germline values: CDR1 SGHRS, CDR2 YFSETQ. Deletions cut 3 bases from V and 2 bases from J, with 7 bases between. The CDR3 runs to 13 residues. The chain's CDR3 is CASSSGDTDTQYF. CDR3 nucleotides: TGCGCCAGCAGCTCGGGGGACACAGATACGCAGTATTTT.

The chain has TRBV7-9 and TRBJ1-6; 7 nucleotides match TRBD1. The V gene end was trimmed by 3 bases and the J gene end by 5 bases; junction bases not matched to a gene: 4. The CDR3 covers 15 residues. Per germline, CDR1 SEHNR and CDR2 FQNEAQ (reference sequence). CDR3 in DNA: TGTGCCAGCAGCTTGATGGGACAGCATAATTCACCCCTCCACTTT. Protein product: CASSLMGQHNSPLHF.

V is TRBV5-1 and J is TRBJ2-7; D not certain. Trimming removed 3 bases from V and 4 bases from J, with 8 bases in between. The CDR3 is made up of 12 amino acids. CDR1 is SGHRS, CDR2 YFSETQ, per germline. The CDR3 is CASSSNLYEQYF. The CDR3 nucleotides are TGCGCCAGCAGCTCTAACCTATACGAGCAGTACTTC.

DNA for the CDR3: TGTGCCAGCAGCTCCCTAGCGGGAACTGCCTCCTACAATGAGCAGTTCTTC. It specifies CASSSLAGTASYNEQFF. V usage is TRBV7-8 and J usage is TRBJ2-1; TRBD2 matches at 9 bases. V lost 4 bases, J lost 0 bases, and 7 bases stayed unmatched. This CDR3 has 17 residues. Germline V lookup: CDR1 SGHVS, CDR2 FQNEAQ.

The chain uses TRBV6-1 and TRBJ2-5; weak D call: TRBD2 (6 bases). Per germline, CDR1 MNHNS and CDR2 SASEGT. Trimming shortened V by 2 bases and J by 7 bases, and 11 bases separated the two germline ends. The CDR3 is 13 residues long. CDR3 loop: CASSETRGGTQYF. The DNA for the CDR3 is TGTGCCAGCAGTGAAACGCGGGGTGGGACCCAGTACTTC.

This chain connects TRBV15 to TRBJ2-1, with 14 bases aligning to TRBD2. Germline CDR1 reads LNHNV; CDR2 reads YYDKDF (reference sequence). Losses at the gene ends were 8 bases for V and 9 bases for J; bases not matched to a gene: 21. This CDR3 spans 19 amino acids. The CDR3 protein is CATGRDFLLGTSGRGEQFF. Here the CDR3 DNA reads TGTGCCACCGGTAGGGACTTCCTCCTAGGGACTAGCGGGAGAGGTGAGCAGTTCTTC.

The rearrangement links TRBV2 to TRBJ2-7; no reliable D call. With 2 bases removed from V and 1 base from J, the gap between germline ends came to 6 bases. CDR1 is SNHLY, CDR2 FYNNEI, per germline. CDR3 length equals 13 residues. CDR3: CASSEQASYEQYF. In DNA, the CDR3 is TGTGCCAGCAGTGAACAGGCATCCTACGAGCAGTACTTC.

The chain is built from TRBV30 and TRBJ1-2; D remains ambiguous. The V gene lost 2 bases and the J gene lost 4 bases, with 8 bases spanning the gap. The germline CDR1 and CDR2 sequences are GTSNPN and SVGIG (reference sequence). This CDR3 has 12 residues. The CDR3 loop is CAWSRDAYGYTF. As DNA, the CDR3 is TGTGCCTGGAGTCGGGATGCCTATGGCTACACCTTC.

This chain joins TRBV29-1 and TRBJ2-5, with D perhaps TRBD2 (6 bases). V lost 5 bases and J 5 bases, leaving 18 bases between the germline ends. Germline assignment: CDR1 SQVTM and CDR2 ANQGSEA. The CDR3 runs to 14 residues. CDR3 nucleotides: TGCAGCGTTCCCGGGCCCCGCGGGATCGAGACCCAGTACTTC. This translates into CSVPGPRGIETQYF. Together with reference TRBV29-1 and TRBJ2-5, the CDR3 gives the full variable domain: SAVISQKPSRDICQRGTSLTIQCQVDSQVTMMFWYRQQPGQSLTLIATANQGSEATYESGFVIDKFPISRPNLTFSTLTVSNMSPEDSSIYLCSVPGPRGIETQYFGPGTRLLVL.

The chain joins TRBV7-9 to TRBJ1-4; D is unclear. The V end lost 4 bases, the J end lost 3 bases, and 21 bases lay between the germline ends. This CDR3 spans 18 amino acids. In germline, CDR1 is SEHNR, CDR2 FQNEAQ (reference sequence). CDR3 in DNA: TGTGCCAGCAGCTCCTCCCTGGCCAGCGTTCGACCTAATGAAAAACTGTTTTTT. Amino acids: CASSSSLASVRPNEKLFF.

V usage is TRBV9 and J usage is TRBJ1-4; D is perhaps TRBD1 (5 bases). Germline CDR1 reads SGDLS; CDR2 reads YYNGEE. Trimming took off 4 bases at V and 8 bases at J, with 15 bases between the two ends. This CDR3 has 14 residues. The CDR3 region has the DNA TGTGCCAGCAGCCGAGGAAGACAGACGGAAAAACTGTTTTTT. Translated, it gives CASSRGRQTEKLFF.

The CDR3 DNA follows: TGTGCCAGTAGTTCCCAGGGAGGAGGAAGCTCTGGAAACACCATATATTTT. Encoded protein: CASSSQGGGSSGNTIYF. The V gene is TRBV19, the J gene TRBJ1-3; possible D gene TRBD1, 5 bases. CDR1 is LNHDA and CDR2 is SQIVND in the germline V gene (reference sequence). V was shortened by 5 bases and J by 0 bases, with 17 bases between the two germline ends. The CDR3 extends over 17 amino acids.

CDR3 sequence reads: CASSLAGNGELFF. CDR3 nucleotides: TGTGCCAGCAGCTTGGCAGGGAACGGGGAGCTGTTTTTT. This chain uses TRBV5-5 with TRBJ2-2; TRBD1 is a possible D gene (5 bases). Trimming took 0 bases from V and 7 from J, leaving 7 bases between them. The CDR3 contains 13 residues. Germline-derived CDR1 and CDR2 are SGHKS and YYEKEE (reference sequence). Full variable domain (rest looked up from reference TRBV5-5 and TRBJ2-2): DAGVTQSPTHLIKTRGQQVTLRCSPISGHKSVSWYQQVLGQGPQFIFQYYEKEERGRGNFPDRFSARQFPNYSSELNVNALLLGDSALYLCASSLAGNGELFFGEGSRLTVL.

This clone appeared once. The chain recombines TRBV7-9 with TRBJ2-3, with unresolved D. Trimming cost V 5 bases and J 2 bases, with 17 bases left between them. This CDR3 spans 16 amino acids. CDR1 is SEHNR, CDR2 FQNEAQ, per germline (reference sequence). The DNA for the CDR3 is TGTGCCAGCAGCCTGGGCTCAACCCCAAACACAGATACGCAGTATTTT. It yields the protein CASSLGSTPNTDTQYF.

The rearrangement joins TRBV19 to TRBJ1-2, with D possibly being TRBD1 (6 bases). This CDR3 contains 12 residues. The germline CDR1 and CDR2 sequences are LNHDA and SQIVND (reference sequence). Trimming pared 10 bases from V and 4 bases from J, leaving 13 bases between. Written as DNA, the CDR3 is TGTGCCACCCGACAGGAGCTCTATGGCTACACCTTC. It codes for CATRQELYGYTF.

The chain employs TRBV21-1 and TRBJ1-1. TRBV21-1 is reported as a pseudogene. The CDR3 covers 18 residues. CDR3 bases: TGTGCCAGCAGCAAAGTCCCTCCCCCGATCAAACGGGACACTGAAGCTTTCTTT. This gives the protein CASSKVPPPIKRDTEAFF.

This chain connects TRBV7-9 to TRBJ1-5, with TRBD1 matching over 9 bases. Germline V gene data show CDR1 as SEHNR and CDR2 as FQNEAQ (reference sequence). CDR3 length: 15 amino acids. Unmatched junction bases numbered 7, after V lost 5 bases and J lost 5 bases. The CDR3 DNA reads TGTGCCAGCAGCCCCGGGACAGGGATGGATCAGCCCCAGCATTTT. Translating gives CASSPGTGMDQPQHF.

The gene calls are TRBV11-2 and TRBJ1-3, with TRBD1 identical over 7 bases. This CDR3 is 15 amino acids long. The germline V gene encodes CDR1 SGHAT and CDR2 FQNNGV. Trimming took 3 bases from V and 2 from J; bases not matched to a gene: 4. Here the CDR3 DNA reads TGTGCCAGCAGCTTCACGGGACAGACTGGAAACACCATATATTTT. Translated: CASSFTGQTGNTIYF. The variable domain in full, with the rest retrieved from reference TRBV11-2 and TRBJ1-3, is EAGVAQSPRYKIIEKRQSVAFWCNPISGHATLYWYQQILGQGPKLLIQFQNNGVVDDSQLPKDRFSAERLKGVDSTLKIQPAKLEDSAVYLCASSFTGQTGNTIYFGEGSWLTVV.

Here the CDR3 reads CASSRTSGSTDTQYF. CDR3 DNA: TGTGCCAGCAGCCGCACTAGCGGGAGTACAGATACGCAGTATTTT. The chain combines TRBV6-5 with TRBJ2-3; 11 bases map to TRBD2. This CDR3 is built from 15 residues. Germline V gene data show CDR1 as MNHEY and CDR2 as SVGAGI. Losses at the gene ends were 6 bases for V and 3 bases for J; bases not matched to a gene: 5.

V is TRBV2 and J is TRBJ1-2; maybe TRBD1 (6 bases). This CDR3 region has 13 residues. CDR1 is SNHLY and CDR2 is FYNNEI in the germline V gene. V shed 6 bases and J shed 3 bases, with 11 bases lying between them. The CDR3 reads CASRDSWDYGYTF. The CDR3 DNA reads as TGTGCCAGCAGGGACAGCTGGGACTATGGCTACACCTTC.

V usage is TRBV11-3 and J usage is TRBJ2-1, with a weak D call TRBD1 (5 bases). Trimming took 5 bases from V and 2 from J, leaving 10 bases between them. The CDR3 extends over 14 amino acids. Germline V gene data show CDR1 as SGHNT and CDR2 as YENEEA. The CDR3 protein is CASSLDSTYNEQFF. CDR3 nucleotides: TGTGCCAGCAGCCTCGACAGTACCTACAATGAGCAGTTCTTC.

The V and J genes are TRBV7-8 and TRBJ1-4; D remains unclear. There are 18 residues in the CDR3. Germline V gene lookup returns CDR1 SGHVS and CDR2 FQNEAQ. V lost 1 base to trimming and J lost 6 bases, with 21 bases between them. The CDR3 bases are TGTGCCAGCAGCTTAGACCCCGGGATAGGCACTAAGGATGAAAAACTGTTTTTT. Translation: CASSLDPGIGTKDEKLFF.

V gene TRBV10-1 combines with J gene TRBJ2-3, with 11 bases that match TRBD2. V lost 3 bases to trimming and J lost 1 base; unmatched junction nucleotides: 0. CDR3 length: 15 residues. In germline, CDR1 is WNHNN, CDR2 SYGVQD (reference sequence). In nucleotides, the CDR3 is TGCGCCAGCAGTGAACTAGCGGGGGGCACAGATACGCAGTATTTT. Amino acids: CASSELAGGTDTQYF.

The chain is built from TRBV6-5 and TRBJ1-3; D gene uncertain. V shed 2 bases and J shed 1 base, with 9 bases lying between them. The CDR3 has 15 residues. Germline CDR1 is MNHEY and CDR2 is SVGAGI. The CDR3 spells CASSYTSGSGNTIYF. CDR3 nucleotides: TGTGCCAGCAGTTACACGTCGGGGTCTGGAAACACCATATATTTT.

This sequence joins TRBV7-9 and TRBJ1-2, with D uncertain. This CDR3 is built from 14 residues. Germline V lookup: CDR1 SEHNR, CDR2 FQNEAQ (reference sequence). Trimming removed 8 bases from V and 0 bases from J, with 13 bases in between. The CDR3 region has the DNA TGTGCCAGCGCTCCAGAACAGACTAACTATGGCTACACCTTC. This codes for CASAPEQTNYGYTF.

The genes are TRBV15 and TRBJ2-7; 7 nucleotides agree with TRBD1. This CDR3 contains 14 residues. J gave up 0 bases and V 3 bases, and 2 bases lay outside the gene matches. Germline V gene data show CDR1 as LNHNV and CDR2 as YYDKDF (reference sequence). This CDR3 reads CATSRDRSSYEQYF. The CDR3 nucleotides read TGTGCCACCAGCAGGGACAGGAGCTCCTACGAGCAGTACTTC.

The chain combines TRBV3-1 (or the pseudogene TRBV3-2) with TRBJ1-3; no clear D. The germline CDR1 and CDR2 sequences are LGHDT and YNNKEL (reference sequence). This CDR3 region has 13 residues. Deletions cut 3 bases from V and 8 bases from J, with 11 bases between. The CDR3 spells CASSQGLGDTIYF. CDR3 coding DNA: TGTGCCAGCAGCCAGGGGTTGGGAGACACCATATATTTT.

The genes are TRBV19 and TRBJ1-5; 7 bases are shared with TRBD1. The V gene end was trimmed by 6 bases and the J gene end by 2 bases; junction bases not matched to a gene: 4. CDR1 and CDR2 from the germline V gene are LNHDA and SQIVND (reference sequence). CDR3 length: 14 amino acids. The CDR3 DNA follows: TGTGCCAGTAGGGACAGGTTTGGCAATCAGCCCCAGCATTTT. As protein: CASRDRFGNQPQHF.